These 30 T cell receptor beta chains came from one sample sequenced in a study of beta chain features in type 1 diabetes. Isolated RNA was reverse transcribed in full, so expressed TCRB transcripts were sequenced. The method was immunoSEQ multiplex PCR; TCRdb's version includes in-frame clones alone and lacks a portion of them. The sample gives roughly 170,000 clones, 10% to 15% of which show up once; approximately 0.64% is in the top ten. The sequenced material came from central memory CD4+ T cells from blood. The source of these receptors is a woman under 30 in good health.

With regard to this clone: The junction and the germline gene differ at one end; a read error may be behind it. The gene calls are TRBV7-8 and TRBJ2-1; perhaps TRBD2 as D (6 bases). Germline V gives CDR1 SGHVS, CDR2 FQNEAQ. This CDR3 is built from 14 residues. The CDR3 bases are TGTGCCAGCAGTTTAGACGGGAGATACAATGAGCAGTTCTTC. As protein: CASSLDGRYNEQFF.

The chain recombines TRBV9 with TRBJ1-4; TRBD1 agrees at 8 bases. The junction had 11 bases not matched to a gene; V was cut back by 3 bases and J by 10 bases. The CDR3 contains 15 residues. Germline values: CDR1 SGDLS, CDR2 YYNGEE. This CDR3 is CASSGRTGQYGKLFF. Here the CDR3 DNA reads TGTGCCAGCAGCGGACGGACAGGGCAATACGGAAAACTGTTTTTT.

The chain combines TRBV7-2 with TRBJ2-1; no definite D call. V was clipped by 0 bases and J by 10 bases, with 10 bases between them. Germline loops: CDR1 SGHTA, CDR2 FQGNSA. The CDR3 spans 13 residues. CDR3 amino acids: CASSLASSREQFF. As DNA, the CDR3 is TGTGCCAGCAGCTTAGCTTCCTCCAGGGAGCAGTTCTTC.

The chain recombines TRBV30 with TRBJ2-1, with D maybe TRBD2 (6 bases). Between the trimmed V and J ends, which lost 0 bases and 12 bases, there was a span of 18 bases. Germline assignment: CDR1 GTSNPN and CDR2 SVGIG (reference sequence). CDR3 length: 14 amino acids. CDR3 coding DNA: TGTGCCTGGAGTGTCAAAGGAGGGTATTTAGGGCAGTTCTTC. The encoded protein is CAWSVKGGYLGQFF.

The chain has TRBV27 and TRBJ1-2; D not certain. Trimming pared 5 bases from V and 5 bases from J, leaving 18 bases between. The CDR3 sequence is 15 residues long. From germline, CDR1 is MNHEY and CDR2 SMNVEV (reference sequence). CDR3 residues: CASSPVPTRWYGYTF. DNA of the CDR3: TGTGCCAGCAGTCCGGTCCCGACACGCTGGTATGGCTACACCTTC.

This chain joins TRBV5-1 and TRBJ2-5; D is perhaps TRBD2 (6 bases). Germline values: CDR1 SGHRS, CDR2 YFSETQ. V was shortened by 4 bases and J by 4 bases, with 20 bases between the two germline ends. This CDR3 comprises 16 residues. CDR3 DNA sequence: TGCGCCAGCAGCCTCGGCGGGGCAGCGTACGGAGAGACCCAGTACTTC. Translation gives CASSLGGAAYGETQYF.

This clone has only a few counts. The chain uses TRBV6-6 and TRBJ2-5, with TRBD1 matching 8 bases. From germline, CDR1 is MNHNY and CDR2 SVGAGI (reference sequence). J gave up 1 base and V 5 bases, and 6 bases lay outside the gene matches. The CDR3 is made up of 15 amino acids. The CDR3 reads CASSPQDRAQETQYF. CDR3 DNA: TGTGCCAGCAGTCCCCAGGACAGGGCCCAAGAGACCCAGTACTTC.

This clone was detected only a few times. The chain uses TRBV9 and TRBJ2-1; 9 bases fit TRBD2. The CDR3 consists of 15 residues. CDR1 is SGDLS, CDR2 YYNGEE, per germline. V was pared by 4 bases and J by 10 bases, with 12 bases of the junction left unmatched. CDR3 sequence (DNA): TGTGCCAGCAGCCCCCATGAAGCGGGAGGTTTAGAGCAGTTCTTC. Protein sequence: CASSPHEAGGLEQFF. The whole variable domain, filled in from reference TRBV9 and TRBJ2-1, reads DSGVTQTPKHLITATGQRVTLRCSPRSGDLSVYWYQQSLDQGLQFLIQYYNGEERAKGNILERFSAQQFPDLHSELNLSSLELGDSALYFCASSPHEAGGLEQFFGPGTRLTVL.

The DNA of the CDR3 is TGTGCCAGCAGTACAGGGCCGGGGGAGACCCAGTACTTC. Its protein is CASSTGPGETQYF. V is TRBV11-3 and J is TRBJ2-5; possibly TRBD1 for D (6 bases). Germline-derived CDR1 and CDR2 are SGHNT and YENEEA. Deletions cut 6 bases from V and 5 bases from J, with 13 bases between. The CDR3 is made up of 13 amino acids.

This clone was picked up a small number of times. The CDR3 nucleotides are TGCAGCTACGAATTCTCCCAGGCTACTAACTATGGCTACACCTTC. Translation: CSYEFSQATNYGYTF. This sequence joins TRBV29-1 and TRBJ1-2; D ambiguous. The germline V gene has CDR1 SQVTM and CDR2 ANQGSEA. V was clipped by 8 bases and J by 0 bases, with 19 bases between them. CDR3 length equals 15 residues. The full variable domain, rest sourced from reference TRBV29-1 and TRBJ1-2, is SAVISQKPSRDICQRGTSLTIQCQVDSQVTMMFWYRQQPGQSLTLIATANQGSEATYESGFVIDKFPISRPNLTFSTLTVSNMSPEDSSIYLCSYEFSQATNYGYTFGSGTRLTVV.

This clone was counted only a few times. The chain has TRBV30 and TRBJ2-7; 12 nucleotides line up with TRBD2. This CDR3 comprises 14 residues. V lost 2 bases and J lost 6; bases outside the gene matches: 5. Germline CDR1 GTSNPN, CDR2 SVGIG (reference sequence). The CDR3 coding sequence is TGTGCCTGGAGTAAGCTAGCGGGAGGGGCCGAGCAGTACTTC. Protein sequence: CAWSKLAGGAEQYF.

The V call is TRBV28, the J call TRBJ1-3, with D maybe TRBD1 (6 bases). The CDR3 loop spans 13 amino acids. Germline V lookup: CDR1 MDHEN, CDR2 SYDVKM. Trimming cost V 6 bases and J 8 bases, with 14 bases left between them. Here the CDR3 reads CASSRGQKDTIYF. CDR3 sequence (DNA): TGTGCCAGCAGCCGAGGACAGAAGGACACCATATATTTT.

V and J are TRBV20-1 and TRBJ1-2, with 7 bases fitting TRBD1. V trimming: 2 bases; J trimming: 7 bases; junction bases outside the gene matches: 1. CDR1 is DFQATT and CDR2 is SNEGSKA in the germline V gene (reference sequence). CDR3 length: 11 amino acids. The CDR3 region has the DNA TGCAGTGCTAGAAAGGGGGCTGGCTACACCTTC. As protein: CSARKGAGYTF.

This clone was seen more than once but under ten times. The chain links TRBV2 to TRBJ1-1, with unresolved D. Germline CDR1 reads SNHLY; CDR2 reads FYNNEI. V lost 7 bases, J lost 0 bases, and 15 bases lay in between. The CDR3 has 15 residues. The CDR3 loop is CASILQYTLNTEAFF. As DNA, the CDR3 is TGTGCCAGCATTCTCCAGTATACCTTGAACACTGAAGCTTTCTTT.

This clone has a handful of counts. The chain has TRBV29-1 and TRBJ1-1, with no clear D. Trimming shortened V by 4 bases and J by 3 bases, and 12 bases separated the two germline ends. The length of the CDR3 is 13 residues. The germline V gene has CDR1 SQVTM and CDR2 ANQGSEA. CDR3 in amino acids: CSVGDGGYTEAFF. The CDR3 nucleotides are TGCAGCGTTGGAGATGGCGGGTACACTGAAGCTTTCTTT. Based on the CDR3 plus reference TRBV29-1 and TRBJ1-1, the full variable domain is SAVISQKPSRDICQRGTSLTIQCQVDSQVTMMFWYRQQPGQSLTLIATANQGSEATYESGFVIDKFPISRPNLTFSTLTVSNMSPEDSSIYLCSVGDGGYTEAFFGQGTRLTVV.

This clone was counted a few times. The genes are TRBV30 and TRBJ1-1; D remains unclear. The CDR3 sequence is 17 residues long. From germline, CDR1 is GTSNPN and CDR2 SVGIG (reference sequence). V lost 3 bases and J 4 bases, leaving 24 bases between the germline ends. This chain's CDR3 is CAWREYFMTGRSTEAFF. In DNA, the CDR3 is TGTGCCTGGAGGGAATACTTTATGACGGGTCGGAGCACTGAAGCTTTCTTT.

The CDR3 loop is CSVEATGFYNEQFF. In DNA form, the CDR3 reads TGCAGCGTTGAAGCGACAGGCTTCTACAATGAGCAGTTCTTC. This sequence joins TRBV29-1 and TRBJ2-1; D might be TRBD1 (6 bases). CDR3 length: 14 residues. V gave up 1 base and J gave up 3 bases, with 10 bases separating them. The germline V gene has CDR1 SQVTM and CDR2 ANQGSEA.

The genes are TRBV30 and TRBJ2-1, with 7 bases that match TRBD2. Germline V lookup: CDR1 GTSNPN, CDR2 SVGIG (reference sequence). With V trimmed by 3 bases and J by 7 bases, 18 bases remained unmatched. This CDR3 has 17 amino acids. The CDR3 here is CAWSVPPRERGRNEQFF. CDR3 in DNA: TGTGCCTGGAGCGTTCCACCGCGGGAGAGGGGTCGAAATGAGCAGTTCTTC.

This clone was detected a few times. The rearrangement uses TRBV27 and TRBJ2-1; the D is unclear. The CDR3 runs 15 residues. Per germline, CDR1 MNHEY and CDR2 SMNVEV (reference sequence). Trimming removed 4 bases from V and 4 bases from J, with 14 bases in between. The CDR3 here is CASSSAPPDYNEQFF. The DNA of the CDR3 is TGTGCCAGCAGTTCCGCTCCTCCAGATTACAATGAGCAGTTCTTC.

Only a few counts were recorded for this clone. The V and J genes are TRBV6-1 and TRBJ2-2; 8 positions agree with TRBD2. The J segment lost 5 bases and the V segment lost 7 bases, leaving 6 bases of the junction unmatched. The CDR3 loop spans 14 amino acids. Germline V gives CDR1 MNHNS, CDR2 SASEGT. CDR3 protein: CASTGGLGTGELFF. The CDR3 DNA is TGTGCCAGCACTGGGGGACTAGGAACCGGGGAGCTGTTTTTT.

V gene TRBV2 combines with J gene TRBJ1-5, with D possibly TRBD1 on 5 matching bases. This CDR3 has 12 residues. V lost 7 bases and J lost 4, with 8 bases in between. Germline values: CDR1 SNHLY, CDR2 FYNNEI. The CDR3 loop is CASMTDNQPQHF. The CDR3 region has the DNA TGTGCCAGCATGACAGATAATCAGCCCCAGCATTTT.

V usage is TRBV9 and J usage is TRBJ1-2; TRBD1 aligns across 7 bases. CDR1 SGDLS and CDR2 YYNGEE come from the germline V gene. CDR3 size: 13 residues. The J segment lost 7 bases and the V segment lost 4 bases, leaving 7 bases of the junction unmatched. The DNA for the CDR3 is TGTGCCAGCAGCACGGACAGGATAACTGGCTACACCTTC. Encoded protein: CASSTDRITGYTF.

This clone was observed a handful of times. The J gene is TRBJ1-1, the V gene TRBV30; D is unresolved. Germline V CDR1 and CDR2: GTSNPN, SVGIG (reference sequence). V was cut by 5 bases and J by 1 base, with 8 bases left in between. The CDR3 consists of 12 residues. CDR3 region: CAWGPGNTEAFF. In nucleotides, the CDR3 is TGTGCCTGGGGTCCCGGGAACACTGAAGCTTTCTTT.

The chain couples TRBV9 to TRBJ2-3; the D is unclear. Germline CDR1 SGDLS, CDR2 YYNGEE. V lost 0 bases and J lost 6, with 11 bases in between. CDR3 length equals 14 residues. CDR3 DNA sequence: TGTGCCAGCAGCGTAGACTCATACGGGGATACGCAGTATTTT. Protein sequence: CASSVDSYGDTQYF. Full variable domain (missing parts from reference TRBV9 and TRBJ2-3): DSGVTQTPKHLITATGQRVTLRCSPRSGDLSVYWYQQSLDQGLQFLIQYYNGEERAKGNILERFSAQQFPDLHSELNLSSLELGDSALYFCASSVDSYGDTQYFGPGTRLTVL.

This clone was seen only a few times. This rearrangement joins TRBV30 to TRBJ2-1; 10 positions agree with TRBD2. The junction had 6 bases not matched to a gene; V was cut back by 0 bases and J by 4 bases. Germline V lookup: CDR1 GTSNPN, CDR2 SVGIG (reference sequence). The CDR3 is made up of 16 amino acids. The CDR3 spells CAWSVPPSGSYNEQFF. CDR3 coding DNA: TGTGCCTGGAGTGTACCGCCTAGCGGGAGTTACAATGAGCAGTTCTTC.

The rearrangement uses TRBV15 and TRBJ2-5; 10 bases are shared with TRBD2. This CDR3 spans 15 amino acids. Germline V lookup: CDR1 LNHNV, CDR2 YYDKDF (reference sequence). With V trimmed by 5 bases and J by 5 bases, 8 bases remained unmatched. The CDR3 sequence is CATSGYLAGVETQYF. The CDR3 coding sequence is TGTGCCACCAGCGGATATCTAGCGGGAGTGGAGACCCAGTACTTC.

The chain employs TRBV15 and TRBJ2-1, with TRBD2 matching 12 bases. The V segment lost 0 bases and the J segment 7 bases; nucleotides outside the gene matches: 10. The V gene's germline CDR1 is LNHNV and CDR2 YYDKDF (reference sequence). CDR3 length: 18 amino acids. DNA for the CDR3: TGTGCCACCAGCAGAGAGGCTAGCGGGAGGGCAAAAGGGAATGAGCAGTTCTTC. Its protein product is CATSREASGRAKGNEQFF.

Only a few counts were recorded for this clone. This sequence joins TRBV6-5 and TRBJ2-3; TRBD2 is a possible D gene (5 bases). V lost 4 bases to trimming and J lost 3 bases, with 11 bases between them. CDR1 is MNHEY and CDR2 is SVGAGI in the germline V gene. This CDR3 contains 14 residues. The CDR3: CASSSWESTDTQYF. In DNA form, the CDR3 reads TGTGCCAGCAGTTCATGGGAGAGTACAGATACGCAGTATTTT.

This clone was counted a few times. CDR3 nucleotides: TGCGCCAGCAGCCAAGTCTACGGGACAGGGGGAGCAGATACGCAGTATTTT. It translates to CASSQVYGTGGADTQYF. This chain uses TRBV4-1 with TRBJ2-3; 11 bases line up with TRBD1. Trimming cost V 1 base and J 4 bases; bases outside gene matches: 7. CDR1 and CDR2 (germline): MGHRA, YSYEKL. The CDR3 consists of 17 residues.

This clone has a handful of counts. The rearrangement links TRBV6-6 to TRBJ1-1; 7 bases are a match to TRBD1. Losses at the gene ends were 6 bases for V and 3 bases for J; bases not matched to a gene: 4. CDR3 length: 13 residues. Germline-derived CDR1 and CDR2 are MNHNY and SVGAGI (reference sequence). The CDR3 spells CASSRGQHTEAFF. In DNA, the CDR3 is TGTGCCAGCAGCCGGGGACAGCACACTGAAGCTTTCTTT.